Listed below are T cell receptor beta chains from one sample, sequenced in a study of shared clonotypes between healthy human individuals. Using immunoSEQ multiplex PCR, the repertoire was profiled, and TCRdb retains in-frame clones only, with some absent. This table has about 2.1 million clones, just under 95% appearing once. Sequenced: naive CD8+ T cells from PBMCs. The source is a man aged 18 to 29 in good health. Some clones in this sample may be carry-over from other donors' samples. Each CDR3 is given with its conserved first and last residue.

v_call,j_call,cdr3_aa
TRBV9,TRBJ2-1,CASSYYPGETSGGRNEQFF
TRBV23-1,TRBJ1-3,CASSHGADSGNTIYF
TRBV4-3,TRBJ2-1,CASSLKVGGEQFF
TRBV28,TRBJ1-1,CASSLFGGTEAFF
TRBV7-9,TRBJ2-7,CASSLAGGSYEQYF
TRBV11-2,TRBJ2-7,CASSLVGRGYEQYF
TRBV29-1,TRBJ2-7,CSVSGARFYEQYF
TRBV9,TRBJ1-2,CASSSPAGDGYTF
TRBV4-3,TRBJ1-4,CASSRQSDEKLFF
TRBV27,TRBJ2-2,CASSLSALGELFF
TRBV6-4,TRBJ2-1,CASSPGPVGYYEQFF
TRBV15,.,CATSRDGGRSYEQYF
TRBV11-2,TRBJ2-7,CASSLRGDEQYF
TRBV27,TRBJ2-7,CASSLKIGLAGVYEQYF
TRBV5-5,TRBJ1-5,CASSLEAAIRTQPQHF
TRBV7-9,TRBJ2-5,CASSFLGQGETQYF
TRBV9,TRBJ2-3,CASSAIPGLVADTQYF
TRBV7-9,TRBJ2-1,CASIRDVYNEQFF
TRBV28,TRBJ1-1,CASSVQGGNTEAFF
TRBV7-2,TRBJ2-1,CASSFGLAGGPYNEQFF
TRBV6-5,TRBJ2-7,CASSYFKGYEQYF
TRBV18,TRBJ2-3,CASSRRGGIDTQYF
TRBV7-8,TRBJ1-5,CASSPVHRDWSNQPQHF
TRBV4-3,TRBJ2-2,CASSQDLVIRNTGELFF
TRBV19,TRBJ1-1,CASSIRQGSVEAFF
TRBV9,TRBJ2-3,CASSPVRTGTDTQYF
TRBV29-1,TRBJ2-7,CSVGAHEQYF
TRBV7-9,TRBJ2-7,CASSLAGTEQYF
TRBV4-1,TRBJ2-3,CASSQGVGRAADTQYF
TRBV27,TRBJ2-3,CASSPSTDTQYF
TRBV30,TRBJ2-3,CAWSSPGLAAMMDTQYF
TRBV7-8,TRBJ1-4,CASSLVGGVMNKLFF
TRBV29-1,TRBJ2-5,CSARPSSGDQETQYF
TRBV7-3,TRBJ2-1,CASSVASGRADEQFF
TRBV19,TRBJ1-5,CASSPFGAPGPQHF
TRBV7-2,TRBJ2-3,CASSRWTSGRTDTQYF
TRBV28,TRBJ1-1,CASSPLQGAEAEAFF
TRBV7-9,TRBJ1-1,CASSSQDRNLEAFF
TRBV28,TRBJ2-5,CASSLRFQETQYF
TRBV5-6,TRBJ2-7,CASSPGTGPEQYF
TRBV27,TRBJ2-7,CASSTGRGSYEQYF